This entry describes one T cell receptor beta chain. The data were taken from a study of blood T cell repertoires in COVID-19. Study-level background: COVID-19 samples from acute and convalescent phases originated in the United States, Italy and Spain. Sources were T cells, B-cell-depleted T cells, or PBMCs; the material itself was cDNA or gDNA.

With V trimmed by 5 bases and J by 4 bases, 8 bases remained unmatched. Germline loops: CDR1 SGHTA, CDR2 FQGNSA. The CDR3 has 15 residues. As processed by the authors: Nucleated cell number was recorded as an estimate derived from reference gene primer amplification. TCRdb's copy holds only in-frame clones and misses some; the assay was immunoSEQ multiplex PCR. That table supplies the V and J calls and clone size; D and trimming were determined from the DNA. This table holds 250,000 or so clones, about nine tenths found once. The source is a woman aged 60-75 years with acute or convalescent COVID-19. Sequencing input: peripheral blood. J is TRBJ2-1 and V is TRBV7-2; 7 bases match TRBD2. CDR3 sequence: CASSAPGRAYNEQFF. The CDR3 nucleotides read TGTGCCAGCAGCGCCCCGGGGAGGGCTTACAATGAGCAGTTCTTC.